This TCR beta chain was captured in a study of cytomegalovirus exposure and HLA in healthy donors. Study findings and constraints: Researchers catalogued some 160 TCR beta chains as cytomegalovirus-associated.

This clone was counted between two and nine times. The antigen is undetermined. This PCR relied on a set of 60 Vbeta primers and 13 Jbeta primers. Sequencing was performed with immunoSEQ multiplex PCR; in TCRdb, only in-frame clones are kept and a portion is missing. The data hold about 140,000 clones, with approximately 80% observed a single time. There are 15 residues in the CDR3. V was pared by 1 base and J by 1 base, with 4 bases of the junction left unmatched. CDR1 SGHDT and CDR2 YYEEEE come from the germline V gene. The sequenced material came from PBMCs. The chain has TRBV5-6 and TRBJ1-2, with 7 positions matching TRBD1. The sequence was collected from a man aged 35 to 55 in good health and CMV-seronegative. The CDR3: CASSLIRDSNYGYTF. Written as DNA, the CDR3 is TGTGCCAGCAGCTTGATCCGGGACAGTAACTATGGCTACACCTTC.